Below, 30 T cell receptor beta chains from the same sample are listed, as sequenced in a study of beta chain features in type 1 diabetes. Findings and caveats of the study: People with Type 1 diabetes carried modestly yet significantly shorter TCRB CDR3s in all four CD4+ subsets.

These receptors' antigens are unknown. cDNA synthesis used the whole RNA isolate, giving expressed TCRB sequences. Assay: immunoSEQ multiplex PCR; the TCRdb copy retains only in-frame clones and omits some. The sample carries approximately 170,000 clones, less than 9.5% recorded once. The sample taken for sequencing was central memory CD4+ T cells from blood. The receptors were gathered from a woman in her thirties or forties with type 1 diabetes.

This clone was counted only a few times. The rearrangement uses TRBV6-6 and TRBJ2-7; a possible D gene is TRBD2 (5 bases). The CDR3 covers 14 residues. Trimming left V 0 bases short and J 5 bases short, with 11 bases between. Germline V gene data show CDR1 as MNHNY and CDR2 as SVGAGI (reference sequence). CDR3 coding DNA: TGTGCCAGCAGTTACTCTAGGGTGCGGGACGAGCAGTACTTC. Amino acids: CASSYSRVRDEQYF.

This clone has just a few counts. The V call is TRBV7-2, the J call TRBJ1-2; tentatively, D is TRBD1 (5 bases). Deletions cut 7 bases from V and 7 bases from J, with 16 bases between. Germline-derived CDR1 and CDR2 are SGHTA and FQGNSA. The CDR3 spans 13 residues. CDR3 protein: CASTLAGGRGYTF. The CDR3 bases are TGTGCCAGCACCCTAGCGGGGGGTCGTGGCTACACCTTC.

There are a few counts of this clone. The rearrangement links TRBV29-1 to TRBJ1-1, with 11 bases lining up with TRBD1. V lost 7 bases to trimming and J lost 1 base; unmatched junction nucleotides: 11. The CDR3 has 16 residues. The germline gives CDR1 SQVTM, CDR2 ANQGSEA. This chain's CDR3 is CSGLRDRGLGNTEAFF. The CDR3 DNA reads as TGCAGCGGGCTTCGGGACAGGGGGTTGGGGAACACTGAAGCTTTCTTT.

The CDR3 nucleotides are TGTGCCAGCAGCACCTCGGACAGAAGATACACTGAAGCTTTCTTT. Amino acids: CASSTSDRRYTEAFF. This chain joins TRBV21-1 and TRBJ1-1; the D call TRBD1 from the table was never checked on the DNA. TRBV21-1 is designated a pseudogene. The CDR3 totals 15 residues.

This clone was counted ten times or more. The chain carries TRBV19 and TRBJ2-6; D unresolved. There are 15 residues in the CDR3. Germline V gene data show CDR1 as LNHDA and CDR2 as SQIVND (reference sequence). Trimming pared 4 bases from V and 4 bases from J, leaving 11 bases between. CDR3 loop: CASSKVAGGANVLTF. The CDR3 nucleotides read TGTGCCAGTAGTAAGGTTGCAGGCGGGGCCAACGTCCTGACTTTC.

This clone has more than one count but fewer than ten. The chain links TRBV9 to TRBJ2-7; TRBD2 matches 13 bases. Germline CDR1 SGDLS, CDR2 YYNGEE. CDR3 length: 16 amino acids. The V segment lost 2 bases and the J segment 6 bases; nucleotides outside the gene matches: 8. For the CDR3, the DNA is TGTGCCAGCAGCGTGAGGGGGACTAGCGGGACTAGCGAGCAGTACTTC. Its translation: CASSVRGTSGTSEQYF.

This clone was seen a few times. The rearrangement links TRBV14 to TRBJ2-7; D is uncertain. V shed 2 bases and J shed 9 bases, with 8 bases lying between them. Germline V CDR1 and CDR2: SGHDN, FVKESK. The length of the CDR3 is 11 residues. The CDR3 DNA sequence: TGTGCCAGCAGCCAAATGGCAACGCAGTACTTC. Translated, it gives CASSQMATQYF.

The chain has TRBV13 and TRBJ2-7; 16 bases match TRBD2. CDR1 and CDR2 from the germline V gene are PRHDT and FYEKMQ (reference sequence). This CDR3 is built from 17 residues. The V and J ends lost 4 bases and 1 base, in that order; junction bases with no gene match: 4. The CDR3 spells CASSSGTSGRVSYEQYF. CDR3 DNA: TGTGCCAGCAGCTCGGGGACTAGCGGGAGGGTTTCCTACGAGCAGTACTTC.

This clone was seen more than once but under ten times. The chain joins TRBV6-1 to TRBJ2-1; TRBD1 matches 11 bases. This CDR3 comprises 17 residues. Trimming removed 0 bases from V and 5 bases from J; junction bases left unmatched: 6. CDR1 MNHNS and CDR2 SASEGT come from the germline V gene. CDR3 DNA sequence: TGTGCCAGCAGTGAAGCGGGACAGGGGGGGAGGCACAATGAGCAGTTCTTC. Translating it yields CASSEAGQGGRHNEQFF.

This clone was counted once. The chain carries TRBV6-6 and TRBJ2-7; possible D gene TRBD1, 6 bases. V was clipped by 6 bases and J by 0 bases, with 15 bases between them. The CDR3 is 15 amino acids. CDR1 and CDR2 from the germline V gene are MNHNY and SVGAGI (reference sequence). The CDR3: CASSWDTLSSYEQYF. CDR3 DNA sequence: TGTGCCAGCAGCTGGGACACCCTGAGCTCCTACGAGCAGTACTTC.

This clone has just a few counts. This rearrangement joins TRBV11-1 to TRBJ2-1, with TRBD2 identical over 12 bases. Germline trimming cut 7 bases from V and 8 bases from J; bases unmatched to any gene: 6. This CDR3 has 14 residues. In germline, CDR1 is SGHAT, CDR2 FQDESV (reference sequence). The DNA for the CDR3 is TGTGCCAGCACCGGACTAGCGGGGAACGATGAGCAGTTCTTC. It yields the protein CASTGLAGNDEQFF.

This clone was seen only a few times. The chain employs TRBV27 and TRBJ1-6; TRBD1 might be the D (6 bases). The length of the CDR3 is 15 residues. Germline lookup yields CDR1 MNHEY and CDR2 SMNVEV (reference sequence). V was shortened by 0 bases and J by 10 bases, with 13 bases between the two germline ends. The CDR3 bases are TGTGCCAGCAGTTTATCATTCCAGGGGCACTCACCCCTCCACTTT. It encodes CASSLSFQGHSPLHF.

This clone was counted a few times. This CDR3 is CASSARTGGNSPLHF. The CDR3 bases are TGTGCCAGCAGCGCCCGGACGGGAGGAAATTCACCCCTCCACTTT. The chain has TRBV9 and TRBJ1-6; no firm D call. This CDR3 region has 15 residues. V shed 3 bases and J shed 7 bases, with 14 bases lying between them. CDR1 and CDR2 (germline): SGDLS, YYNGEE.

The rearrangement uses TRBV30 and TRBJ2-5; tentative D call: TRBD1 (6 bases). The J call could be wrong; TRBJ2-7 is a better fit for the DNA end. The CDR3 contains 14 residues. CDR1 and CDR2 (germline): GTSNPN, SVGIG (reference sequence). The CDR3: CAWSRTASSYEQYF. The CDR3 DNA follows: TGTGCCTGGAGCCGGACAGCAAGCTCCTACGAGCAGTACTTC.

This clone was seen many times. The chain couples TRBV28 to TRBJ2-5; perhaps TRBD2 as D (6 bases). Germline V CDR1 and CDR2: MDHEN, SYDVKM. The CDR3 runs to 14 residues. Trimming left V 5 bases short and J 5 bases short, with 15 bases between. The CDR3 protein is CASSLEPSGETQYF. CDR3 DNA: TGTGCCAGCAGTCTCGAGCCCAGCGGGGAGACCCAGTACTTC.

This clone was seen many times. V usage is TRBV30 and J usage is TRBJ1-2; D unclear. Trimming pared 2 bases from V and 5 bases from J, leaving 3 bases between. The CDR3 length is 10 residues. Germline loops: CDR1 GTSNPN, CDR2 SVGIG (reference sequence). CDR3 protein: CAWSHYGYTF. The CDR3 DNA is TGTGCCTGGAGTCATTATGGCTACACCTTC.

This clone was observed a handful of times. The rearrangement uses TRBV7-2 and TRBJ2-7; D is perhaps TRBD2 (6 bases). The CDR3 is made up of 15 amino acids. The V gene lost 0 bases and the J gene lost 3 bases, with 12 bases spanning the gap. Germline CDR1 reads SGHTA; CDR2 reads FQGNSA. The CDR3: CASSLAEGYGYEQYF. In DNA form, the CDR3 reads TGTGCCAGCAGCTTAGCGGAGGGTTATGGCTACGAGCAGTACTTC. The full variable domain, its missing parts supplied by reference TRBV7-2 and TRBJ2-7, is GAGVSQSPSNKVTEKGKDVELRCDPISGHTALYWYRQSLGQGLEFLIYFQGNSAPDKSGLPSDRFSAERTGGSVSTLTIQRTQQEDSAVYLCASSLAEGYGYEQYFGPGTRLTVT.

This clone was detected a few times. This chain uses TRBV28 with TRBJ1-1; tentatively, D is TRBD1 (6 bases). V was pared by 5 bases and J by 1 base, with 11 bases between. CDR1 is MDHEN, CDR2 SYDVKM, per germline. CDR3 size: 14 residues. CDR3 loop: CASSEGHRNTEAFF. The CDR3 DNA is TGTGCCAGCAGTGAGGGACACAGGAACACTGAAGCTTTCTTT. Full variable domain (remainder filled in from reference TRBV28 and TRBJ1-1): DVKVTQSSRYLVKRTGEKVFLECVQDMDHENMFWYRQDPGLGLRLIYFSYDVKMKEKGDIPEGYSVSREKKERFSLILESASTNQTSMYLCASSEGHRNTEAFFGQGTRLTVV.

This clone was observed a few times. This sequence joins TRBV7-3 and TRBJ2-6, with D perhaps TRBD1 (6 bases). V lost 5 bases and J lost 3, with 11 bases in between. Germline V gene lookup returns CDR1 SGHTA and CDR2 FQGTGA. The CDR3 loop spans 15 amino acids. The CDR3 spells CASSADRLGANVLTF. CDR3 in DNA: TGTGCCAGCAGCGCCGACAGGCTTGGGGCCAACGTCCTGACTTTC. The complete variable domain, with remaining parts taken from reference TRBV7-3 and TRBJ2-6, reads GAGVSQTPSNKVTEKGKYVELRCDPISGHTALYWYRQSLGQGPEFLIYFQGTGAADDSGLPNDRFFAVRPEGSVSTLKIQRTERGDSAVYLCASSADRLGANVLTFGAGSRLTVL.

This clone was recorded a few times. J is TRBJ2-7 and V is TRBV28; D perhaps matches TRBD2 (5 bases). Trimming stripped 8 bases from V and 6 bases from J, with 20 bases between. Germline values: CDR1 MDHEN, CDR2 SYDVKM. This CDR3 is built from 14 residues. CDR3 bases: TGTGCCAGCGCCCGGACTTCTACCTCTGCCGAGCAGTACTTC. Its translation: CASARTSTSAEQYF.

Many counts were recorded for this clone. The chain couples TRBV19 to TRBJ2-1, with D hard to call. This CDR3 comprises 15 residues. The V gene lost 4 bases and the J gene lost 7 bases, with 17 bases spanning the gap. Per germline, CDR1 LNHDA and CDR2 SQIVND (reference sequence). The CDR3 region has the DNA TGTGCCAGTAGTAGCCCATTGCGGCGGAGAAATGAGCAGTTCTTC. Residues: CASSSPLRRRNEQFF. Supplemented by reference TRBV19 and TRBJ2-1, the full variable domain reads DGGITQSPKYLFRKEGQNVTLSCEQNLNHDAMYWYRQDPGQGLRLIYYSQIVNDFQKGDIAEGYSVSREKKESFPLTVTSAQKNPTAFYLCASSSPLRRRNEQFFGPGTRLTVL.

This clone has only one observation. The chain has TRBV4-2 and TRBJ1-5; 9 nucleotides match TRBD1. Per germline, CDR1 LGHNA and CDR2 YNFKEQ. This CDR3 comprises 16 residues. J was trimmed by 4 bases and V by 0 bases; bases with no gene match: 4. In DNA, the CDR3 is TGTGCCAGCAGCCAAGAAGGCGGACAGGGGAATCAGCCCCAGCATTTT. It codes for CASSQEGGQGNQPQHF.

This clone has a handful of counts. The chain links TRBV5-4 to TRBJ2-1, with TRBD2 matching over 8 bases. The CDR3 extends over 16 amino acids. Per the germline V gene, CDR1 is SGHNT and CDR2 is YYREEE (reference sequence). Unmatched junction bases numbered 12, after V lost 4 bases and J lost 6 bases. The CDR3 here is CASSLKAGANPNEQFF. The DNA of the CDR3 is TGTGCCAGCAGCCTGAAAGCGGGAGCGAACCCCAATGAGCAGTTCTTC.

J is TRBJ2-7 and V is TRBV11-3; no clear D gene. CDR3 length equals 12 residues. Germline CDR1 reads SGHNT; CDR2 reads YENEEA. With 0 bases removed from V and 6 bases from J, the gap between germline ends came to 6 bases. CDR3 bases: TGTGCCAGCAGCTTAGATCTCGGCGAGCAGTACTTC. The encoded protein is CASSLDLGEQYF.

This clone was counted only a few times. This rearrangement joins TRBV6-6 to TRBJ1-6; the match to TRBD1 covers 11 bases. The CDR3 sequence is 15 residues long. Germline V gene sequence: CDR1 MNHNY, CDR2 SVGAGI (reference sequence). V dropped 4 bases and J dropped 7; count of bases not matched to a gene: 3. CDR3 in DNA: TGTGCCAGCAGTTCCCGGGACAGGGGGAATTCACCCCTCCACTTT. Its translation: CASSSRDRGNSPLHF.

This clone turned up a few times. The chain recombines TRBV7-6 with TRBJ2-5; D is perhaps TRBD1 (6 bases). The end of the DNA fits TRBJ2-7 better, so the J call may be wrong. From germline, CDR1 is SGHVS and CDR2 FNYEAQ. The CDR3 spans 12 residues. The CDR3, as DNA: TGTGCCAGCAGCTTAAACAGGGACGAGCAGTACTTC. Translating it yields CASSLNRDEQYF.

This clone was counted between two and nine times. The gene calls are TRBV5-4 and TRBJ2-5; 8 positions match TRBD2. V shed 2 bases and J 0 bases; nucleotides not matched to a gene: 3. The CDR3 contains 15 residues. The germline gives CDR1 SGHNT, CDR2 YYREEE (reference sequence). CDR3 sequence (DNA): TGTGCCAGCAGCTTCCAACTAGCGGACCAAGAGACCCAGTACTTC. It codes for CASSFQLADQETQYF.

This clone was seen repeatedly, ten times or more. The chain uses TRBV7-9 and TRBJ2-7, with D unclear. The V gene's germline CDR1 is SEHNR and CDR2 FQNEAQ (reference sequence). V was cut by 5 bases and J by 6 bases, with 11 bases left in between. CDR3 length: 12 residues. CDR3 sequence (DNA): TGTGCCAGCAGCCCCTCGAGAGGCGAGCAGTACTTC. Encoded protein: CASSPSRGEQYF.

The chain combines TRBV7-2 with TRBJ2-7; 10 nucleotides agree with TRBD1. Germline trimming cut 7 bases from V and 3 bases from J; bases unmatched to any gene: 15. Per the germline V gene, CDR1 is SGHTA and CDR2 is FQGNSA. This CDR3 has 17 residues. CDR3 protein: CASTPPRDRGINYEQYF. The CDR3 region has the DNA TGTGCCAGCACCCCCCCCAGGGACAGGGGTATCAACTACGAGCAGTACTTC.

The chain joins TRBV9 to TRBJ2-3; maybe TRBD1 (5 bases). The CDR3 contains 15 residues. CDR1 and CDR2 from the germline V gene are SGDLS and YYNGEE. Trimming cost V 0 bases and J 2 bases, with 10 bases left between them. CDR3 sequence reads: CASSVVGRDTDTQYF. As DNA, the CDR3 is TGTGCCAGCAGCGTAGTTGGCAGGGACACAGATACGCAGTATTTT. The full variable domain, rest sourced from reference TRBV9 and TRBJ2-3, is DSGVTQTPKHLITATGQRVTLRCSPRSGDLSVYWYQQSLDQGLQFLIQYYNGEERAKGNILERFSAQQFPDLHSELNLSSLELGDSALYFCASSVVGRDTDTQYFGPGTRLTVL.